The 26 T cell receptor beta chains below were found in one sample sequenced in a study of siplizumab effects on memory and regulatory T cells. Here immunoSEQ multiplex PCR was the method, and the copy in TCRdb shows in-frame clones only, minus some. Among more than 85,000 clones, 92% were seen once, and the ten largest hold about 0.7%. The sample consisted of Tregs sorted from blood. These receptors all come from a human donor in good health.

The V and J genes are TRBV5-6 and TRBJ2-3, with a weak D call TRBD1 (6 bases). The V end was cut by 6 bases, the J end by 3 bases, with 20 bases between. The V gene's germline CDR1 is SGHDT and CDR2 YYEEEE. This CDR3 is built from 16 residues. The CDR3 nucleotides are TGTGCCAGCACCAGGACAACAGGGTTTTGGACAGATACGCAGTATTTT. It yields the protein CASTRTTGFWTDTQYF.

The chain couples TRBV6-1 to TRBJ2-7, with D tentatively TRBD2 (5 bases). The ends were cut back, 7 bases at V and 3 bases at J, with 16 bases in the middle. CDR1 and CDR2 (germline): MNHNS, SASEGT. The CDR3 has 14 amino acids. CDR3 sequence (DNA): TGTGCCAGCACCCTTTGGGCTAGCAGCTACGAGCAGTACTTC. Translation: CASTLWASSYEQYF.

The chain has TRBV12-5 and TRBJ1-1, with D unclear. The V and J ends lost 2 bases and 5 bases respectively, with 15 bases between them. Per the germline V gene, CDR1 is LGHNT and CDR2 is FRNRAP. The CDR3 totals 15 residues. CDR3 residues: CASGLPALNGTEAFF. CDR3 bases: TGTGCTAGTGGTTTGCCAGCCTTAAACGGAACTGAAGCTTTCTTT. The full variable domain, rest sourced from reference TRBV12-5 and TRBJ1-1, is DARVTQTPRHKVTEMGQEVTMRCQPILGHNTVFWYRQTMMQGLELLAYFRNRAPLDDSGMPKDRFSAEMPDATLATLKIQPSEPRDSAVYFCASGLPALNGTEAFFGQGTRLTVV.

The rearrangement links TRBV6-1 to TRBJ1-4; D is unresolved. This CDR3 is 15 amino acids long. Trimming cost V 0 bases and J 7 bases, with 12 bases left between them. Germline lookup yields CDR1 MNHNS and CDR2 SASEGT. This CDR3 reads CASSEAGSVGEKLFF. CDR3 bases: TGTGCCAGCAGTGAAGCGGGGTCTGTGGGTGAAAAACTGTTTTTT.

The V call is TRBV30, the J call TRBJ2-2; D perhaps matches TRBD1 (6 bases). Germline V CDR1 and CDR2: GTSNPN, SVGIG (reference sequence). This CDR3 has 15 residues. V lost 0 bases and J lost 4, with 12 bases in between. The CDR3 is CAWSVQGLGTGELFF. The CDR3 region has the DNA TGTGCCTGGAGTGTACAGGGATTGGGCACCGGGGAGCTGTTTTTT.

A few counts support this clone. This sequence joins TRBV12-5 and TRBJ1-1; D unclear. Germline V gene sequence: CDR1 LGHNT, CDR2 FRNRAP. CDR3 length: 14 amino acids. With 0 bases removed from V and 1 base from J, the gap between germline ends came to 6 bases. In DNA form, the CDR3 reads TGTGCTAGTGGTTTGGTATCCAGGAACACTGAAGCTTTCTTT. It is translated as CASGLVSRNTEAFF.

The V gene is TRBV7-3, the J gene TRBJ2-5, with 12 bases fitting TRBD2. With 1 base clipped from V and 5 bases from J, the junction kept 8 bases outside the gene matches. CDR3 length equals 17 residues. CDR1 and CDR2 (germline): SGHTA, FQGTGA. In nucleotides, the CDR3 is TGTGCCAGCAGCTTAAAACCGAGACTAGCGGGAGTCGAGACCCAGTACTTC. Translation gives CASSLKPRLAGVETQYF.

V gene TRBV9 combines with J gene TRBJ2-2; a possible D gene is TRBD2 (5 bases). V shed 4 bases and J shed 0 bases, with 13 bases lying between them. From germline, CDR1 is SGDLS and CDR2 YYNGEE. This CDR3 has 16 amino acids. The CDR3 region is CASSPQSGTNTGELFF. CDR3 nucleotides: TGTGCCAGCAGCCCTCAGAGCGGCACGAACACCGGGGAGCTGTTTTTT.

The chain joins TRBV27 to TRBJ1-2; perhaps TRBD1 as D (5 bases). The CDR3 runs to 14 residues. V was trimmed by 5 bases and J by 4 bases, leaving 14 bases between them. Germline lookup yields CDR1 MNHEY and CDR2 SMNVEV (reference sequence). The CDR3 sequence is CASSPWGGTYGYTF. The CDR3 DNA follows: TGTGCCAGCAGTCCGTGGGGGGGTACCTATGGCTACACCTTC.

The chain recombines TRBV7-2 with TRBJ2-7; a weak D match, TRBD1 (8 bases). There are 15 residues in the CDR3. CDR1 is SGHTA and CDR2 is FQGNSA in the germline V gene. V lost 4 bases to trimming and J lost 2 bases, with 15 bases between them. CDR3 sequence: CASSSGGAGAYEQYF. The CDR3 DNA is TGTGCCAGCAGCTCAGGGGGCGCGGGGGCCTACGAGCAGTACTTC.

The chain uses TRBV5-4 and TRBJ2-1; the D is unclear. Trimming removed 0 bases from V and 5 bases from J, with 3 bases in between. There are 12 residues in the CDR3. Looked up from germline, CDR1 is SGHNT and CDR2 is YYREEE (reference sequence). CDR3 in amino acids: CASSLDNNEQFF. Here the CDR3 DNA reads TGTGCCAGCAGCTTGGACAACAATGAGCAGTTCTTC.

The chain joins TRBV19 to TRBJ2-7, with TRBD2 as a possible D gene (6 bases). CDR1 and CDR2 from the germline V gene are LNHDA and SQIVND (reference sequence). The V end lost 4 bases, the J end lost 0 bases, and 16 bases lay between the germline ends. The CDR3 covers 16 residues. The CDR3, as DNA: TGTGCCAGTAGTAGATACGGGACTTTGAGCTCCTACGAGCAGTACTTC. Translated: CASSRYGTLSSYEQYF.

This clone was picked up one time. The rearrangement links TRBV5-4 to TRBJ2-1; perhaps D is TRBD1 or TRBD2 (5 bases each). V dropped 5 bases and J dropped 0 bases, with 12 bases sitting between them. The germline V gene encodes CDR1 SGHNT and CDR2 YYREEE (reference sequence). CDR3 length: 15 residues. CDR3 sequence: CASSRDGNSYNEQFF. DNA of the CDR3: TGTGCCAGCAGTCGGGACGGAAACTCCTACAATGAGCAGTTCTTC.

The chain employs TRBV9 and TRBJ2-1, with 7 bases matching TRBD2. Germline V lookup: CDR1 SGDLS, CDR2 YYNGEE. Trimming cost V 0 bases and J 6 bases; bases outside gene matches: 6. The CDR3 has 15 residues. The CDR3 loop reads CASSVAGLGANEQFF. The CDR3 coding sequence is TGTGCCAGCAGCGTAGCCGGACTAGGTGCCAATGAGCAGTTCTTC.

V usage is TRBV6-5 and J usage is TRBJ1-2, with a possible D match to TRBD1 (6 bases). The V end was cut by 6 bases, the J end by 3 bases, with 17 bases between. There are 15 residues in the CDR3. Germline CDR1 is MNHEY and CDR2 is SVGAGI. The CDR3 DNA sequence: TGTGCCAGCAGCCCACCAGGGGCTCGCGACTATGGCTACACCTTC. Its protein product is CASSPPGARDYGYTF.

V gene TRBV25-1 combines with J gene TRBJ2-3, with 7 bases aligning to TRBD2. From germline, CDR1 is MGHDK and CDR2 SYGVNS. V dropped 3 bases and J dropped 4; count of bases not matched to a gene: 10. This CDR3 has 16 residues. The CDR3, as DNA: TGTGCCAGCAGTGAGTCTCGGGGGGTAATCGCAGATACGCAGTATTTT. Translation: CASSESRGVIADTQYF.

V usage is TRBV30 and J usage is TRBJ2-5; 7 bases match TRBD2. The trim removed 6 bases at V and 7 bases at J, leaving 14 bases unmatched. There are 14 residues in the CDR3. Germline CDR1 and CDR2: GTSNPN and SVGIG (reference sequence). The CDR3 here is CACNGPGAGLTQYF. CDR3 nucleotide sequence: TGTGCCTGCAATGGGCCAGGAGCGGGATTGACCCAGTACTTC.

The J gene is TRBJ1-2, the V gene TRBV25-1; TRBD1 matches 9 bases. Germline CDR1 is MGHDK and CDR2 is SYGVNS. CDR3 length equals 12 residues. V lost 8 bases to trimming and J lost 7 bases; unmatched junction nucleotides: 5. The CDR3 DNA is TGTGCCAGCCACACAGGGGGCGTTGGCTACACCTTC. It yields the protein CASHTGGVGYTF.

The rearrangement links TRBV4-2 to TRBJ2-3, with TRBD2 as a possible D gene (5 bases). Trimming cost V 1 base and J 0 bases, with 8 bases left between them. The CDR3 contains 15 residues. Per germline, CDR1 LGHNA and CDR2 YNFKEQ. This chain's CDR3 is CASSQGLTSTDTQYF. DNA for the CDR3: TGTGCCAGCAGCCAAGGACTAACTAGCACAGATACGCAGTATTTT.

CDR3 coding DNA: TGTGCCAGCAGTTACACAGGAGCCAAAAACATTCAGTACTTC. It encodes CASSYTGAKNIQYF. V is TRBV6-5 and J is TRBJ2-4; weak D call: TRBD1 (5 bases). From germline, CDR1 is MNHEY and CDR2 SVGAGI. The CDR3 loop spans 14 amino acids. Trimming shortened V by 2 bases and J by 0 bases, and 5 bases separated the two germline ends.

This clone was seen just once. The CDR3 protein is CASSVASLTDTQYF. The CDR3 DNA reads as TGTGCCAGCAGCGTAGCTAGCCTCACAGATACGCAGTATTTT. The chain is built from TRBV9 and TRBJ2-3; a weak D match, TRBD2 (5 bases). In germline, CDR1 is SGDLS, CDR2 YYNGEE. The CDR3 extends over 14 amino acids. Trimming pared 0 bases from V and 2 bases from J, leaving 7 bases between. The full variable domain, completed using reference TRBV9 and TRBJ2-3, is DSGVTQTPKHLITATGQRVTLRCSPRSGDLSVYWYQQSLDQGLQFLIQYYNGEERAKGNILERFSAQQFPDLHSELNLSSLELGDSALYFCASSVASLTDTQYFGPGTRLTVL.

The chain carries TRBV19 and TRBJ1-1; D gene unclear. Trimming removed 5 bases at V and 1 base at J, with 5 bases between. The CDR3 sequence is 12 residues long. The germline gives CDR1 LNHDA, CDR2 SQIVND (reference sequence). The CDR3 nucleotides read TGTGCCAGTAGTCCGACGAACACTGAAGCTTTCTTT. Its translation is CASSPTNTEAFF.

The chain is built from TRBV19 and TRBJ2-2, with TRBD2 matching over 14 bases. V dropped 9 bases and J dropped 4; count of bases not matched to a gene: 10. Germline V gene sequence: CDR1 LNHDA, CDR2 SQIVND (reference sequence). This CDR3 has 17 amino acids. The CDR3 DNA follows: TGTGCCAGCCGGAAGGTGGGACTAGCGGGAGTCACCGGGGAGCTGTTTTTT. This gives the protein CASRKVGLAGVTGELFF.

As DNA, the CDR3 is TGCGCCAGCAGCTTCGGGGGGCCCCCCTACGAGCAGTACTTC. This sequence encodes CASSFGGPPYEQYF. J is TRBJ2-7 and V is TRBV5-1; TRBD2 is a possible D gene (7 bases). Trimming cost V 2 bases and J 2 bases, with 11 bases left between them. The germline gives CDR1 SGHRS, CDR2 YFSETQ. The CDR3 loop spans 14 amino acids.

The chain carries TRBV11-2 and TRBJ2-6; 10 bases agree with TRBD1. Germline V gene sequence: CDR1 SGHAT, CDR2 FQNNGV. The CDR3 has 15 residues. J lost 7 bases, V lost 5 bases, and 5 bases had no gene match. In DNA form, the CDR3 reads TGTGCCAGCAGCCCGGGGACAGGGGAAGCCAACGTCCTGACTTTC. Its protein product is CASSPGTGEANVLTF.

The chain links TRBV5-1 to TRBJ2-2; D ambiguous. The CDR3 spans 14 residues. With 7 bases removed from V and 6 bases from J, the gap between germline ends came to 16 bases. Germline V lookup: CDR1 SGHRS, CDR2 YFSETQ. The CDR3 DNA reads as TGCGCCAGCTTCCCGTCGGCACCCCCCGGGGAGCTGTTTTTT. It is translated as CASFPSAPPGELFF.